The 28 T cell receptor beta chains in this list originate from one sample, sequenced in a study of CD8+CD57+ T cells in acquired aplastic anemia. Template material for TCR beta VDJ and CDR3 profiling consisted of genomic DNA. TCRdb analysed the reads with MiXCR anew, one entry per CDR3 protein. The sample contains 200,000 to 300,000 distinct CDR3 sequences, less than 85% of which appear only once. Patients chosen for sequencing had CD8+CD57+ cells that had expanded, as shown by flow cytometry. The sample comprised sorted CD4+, CD8+, or CD8+CD57+ T cells (not recorded which) from PBMCs. Receptors originate from a human donor with aplastic anemia.

The chain joins TRBV20-1 to TRBJ1-1; 8 bases are shared with TRBD1. The CDR3 consists of 16 residues. V dropped 0 bases and J dropped 1; count of bases not matched to a gene: 7. Per the germline V gene, CDR1 is DFQATT and CDR2 is SNEGSKA (reference sequence). This chain's CDR3 is CSARDSTGTGNTEAFF. The CDR3 coding sequence is TGCAGTGCTAGAGATTCAACTGGGACAGGGAACACTGAAGCTTTCTTT.

This rearrangement joins TRBV6-5 to TRBJ2-3, with D uncertain. The CDR3 extends over 15 amino acids. Germline CDR1 and CDR2: MNHEY and SVGAGI. Trimming took 10 bases from V and 0 from J, leaving 17 bases between them. CDR3: CAINTGLHSTDTQYF. Written as DNA, the CDR3 is TGTGCCATCAATACGGGTCTCCATAGCACAGATACGCAGTATTTT.

The chain combines TRBV7-9 with TRBJ2-1, with 8 bases identical to TRBD1. V shed 5 bases, J shed 1 base, and the junction held 4 bases outside the gene matches. This CDR3 has 15 amino acids. Looked up from germline, CDR1 is SEHNR and CDR2 is FQNEAQ (reference sequence). CDR3 in DNA: TGTGCCAGCAGCCGGACAGGGTTATCCTACAATGAGCAGTTCTTC. Translated: CASSRTGLSYNEQFF.

The chain links TRBV7-3 to TRBJ2-3; D ambiguous. V shed 2 bases and J shed 13 bases, with 19 bases lying between them. The CDR3 has 14 residues. CDR1 and CDR2 (germline): SGHTA, FQGTGA. The DNA of the CDR3 is TGTGCCAGCAGCTTAGCGGTAGGTCGCAACACGGAGTATTTT. Residues: CASSLAVGRNTEYF. Together with reference TRBV7-3 and TRBJ2-3, the CDR3 gives the full variable domain: GAGVSQTPSNKVTEKGKYVELRCDPISGHTALYWYRQSLGQGPEFLIYFQGTGAADDSGLPNDRFFAVRPEGSVSTLKIQRTERGDSAVYLCASSLAVGRNTEYFGPGTRLTVL.

V and J are TRBV20-1 and TRBJ2-1; the D is unclear. Trimming removed 4 bases from V and 6 bases from J, with 7 bases in between. Germline V gives CDR1 DFQATT, CDR2 SNEGSKA (reference sequence). The CDR3 spans 11 residues. CDR3 sequence (DNA): TGCAGTGCTAACCCATCCAATGAGCAGTTCTTC. This codes for CSANPSNEQFF.

The V and J genes are TRBV6-1 and TRBJ1-6; D call uncertain. CDR1 is MNHNS, CDR2 SASEGT, per germline. The CDR3 length is 16 residues. Trimming left V 6 bases short and J 6 bases short, with 18 bases between. CDR3 DNA: TGTGCCAGCAGCCTCCTGCCTGGACCGTCTAATTCACCCCTCCACTTT. Amino acid sequence: CASSLLPGPSNSPLHF.

This clonotype has just one count. The chain uses TRBV15 and TRBJ1-4; D gene unclear. Germline CDR1 LNHNV, CDR2 YYDKDF (reference sequence). V shed 8 bases and J shed 12 bases, with 19 bases lying between them. The CDR3 sequence is 13 residues long. CDR3 amino acids: CATSKGGWQELFF. CDR3 DNA sequence: TGTGCCACCTCTAAGGGCGGATGGCAAGAACTGTTTTTT.

V is TRBV7-2 and J is TRBJ2-1, with 10 bases lining up with TRBD2. Looked up from germline, CDR1 is SGHTA and CDR2 is FQGNSA. This CDR3 is 16 amino acids long. J was trimmed by 12 bases and V by 3 bases; bases with no gene match: 14. DNA for the CDR3: TGTGCCAGCAGCTTTCATCGAAGCGGGGGGGGCGATGCGCAGTTCTTC. It yields the protein CASSFHRSGGGDAQFF.

Concerning this clonotype: The junction differs from germline at one of its ends, possibly a read error. The chain joins TRBV7-2 to TRBJ2-1, with 10 bases lining up with TRBD1. The germline V gene has CDR1 SGHTA and CDR2 FQGNSA. This CDR3 comprises 18 residues. CDR3 region: CASSLTGGADYGYNEQLF. The CDR3 DNA sequence: TGTGCCAGCAGCTTGACAGGGGGCGCCGACTATGGCTACAATGAGCAGCTCTTC.

A word on this clonotype: The CDR3 does not end in the conserved phenylalanine or tryptophan, so this is likely a read error. Because the CDR3's place on the DNA is in doubt, the DNA is left out and the CDR3 is given as listed by TCRdb. The chain links TRBV2 to TRBJ2-1; the listed D gene, TRBD2, was not tested against the DNA. Looked up from germline, CDR1 is SNHLY and CDR2 is FYNNEI. The CDR3 spans 15 amino acids, including both terminal residues. The CDR3 reads CASSIARGADNEHFV.

Concerning this clonotype: One end of the junction varies from germline; a read error may be responsible. The V call is TRBV9, the J call TRBJ2-1; tentatively, D is TRBD1 or TRBD2 (5 bases each). CDR1 is SGDLS and CDR2 is YYNGEE in the germline V gene. The length of the CDR3 is 13 residues. CDR3 residues: CASSDGGSDEQSF. The CDR3 DNA is TGTGCCAGCAGTGATGGGGGTAGCGATGAGCAGTCGTTC.

The chain couples TRBV5-1 to TRBJ2-2, with 7 nucleotides matching TRBD2. V trimming: 3 bases; J trimming: 1 base; junction bases outside the gene matches: 9. CDR3 size: 17 residues. Germline V gives CDR1 SGHRS, CDR2 YFSETQ. For the CDR3, the DNA is TGCGCCAGCAGCTCCGAGGGCGGGACTAAGAACACCGGGGAGCTGTTTTTT. This codes for CASSSEGGTKNTGELFF.

Worth noting for this clonotype: At one end, the junction sequence differs from germline, possibly due to a read error. The chain uses TRBV7-2 and TRBJ2-2; D is possibly TRBD1 (6 bases). This CDR3 spans 15 amino acids. CDR1 is SGHTA, CDR2 FQGNSA, per germline. CDR3 protein: CASSWAGRDTGELFF. CDR3 in DNA: TGTGCCAGCAGCTGGGCCGGCAGGGACACCGGGGAGCTGTTTTTC.

The rearrangement uses TRBV7-9 and TRBJ2-1, with TRBD2 as a possible D gene (5 bases). The CDR3 contains 16 residues. Germline lookup yields CDR1 SEHNR and CDR2 FQNEAQ (reference sequence). V lost 3 bases to trimming and J lost 8 bases, with 20 bases between them. The CDR3 sequence is CASSFPGGAGSDEQFF. The CDR3 nucleotides read TGTGCCAGCAGCTTTCCAGGAGGCGCGGGTAGCGATGAGCAGTTCTTC. The variable domain in full, with the rest retrieved from reference TRBV7-9 and TRBJ2-1, is DTGVSQNPRHKITKRGQNVTFRCDPISEHNRLYWYRQTLGQGPEFLTYFQNEAQLEKSRLLSDRFSAERPKGSFSTLEIQRTEQGDSAMYLCASSFPGGAGSDEQFFGPGTRLTVL.

The chain couples TRBV6-5 to TRBJ1-6; 8 nucleotides match TRBD1. The CDR3 covers 15 residues. V lost 6 bases to trimming and J lost 7 bases; unmatched junction nucleotides: 8. Looked up from germline, CDR1 is MNHEY and CDR2 is SVGAGI. CDR3 coding DNA: TGTGCCAGCAGCCACCGGGACAGGATGAATTCACCCCTCCACTTT. Translation gives CASSHRDRMNSPLHF.

The J gene is TRBJ2-1, the V gene TRBV2; the D is unclear. Gene TRBJ2-5 matches the end of the DNA better, so the J call may be wrong. The CDR3 totals 11 residues. Germline CDR1 and CDR2: SNHLY and FYNNEI. The CDR3 DNA is TGTGCCAGCGGTGGGGTTGAGACCCAGTACTTC. Translating gives CASGGVETQYF.

There are many counts of this clonotype. The V and J genes are TRBV20-1 and TRBJ2-5, with D possibly matching TRBD1 (6 bases). The germline V and J ends were trimmed by 5 bases and 2 bases, with 18 bases remaining between them. Germline CDR1 and CDR2: DFQATT and SNEGSKA (reference sequence). The CDR3 is made up of 15 amino acids. The CDR3 region is CSALNRDTRQETQYF. CDR3 DNA: TGCAGTGCTTTAAACCGGGACACAAGACAAGAGACCCAGTACTTC.

The V and J genes are TRBV9 and TRBJ2-2; 9 bases agree with TRBD2. J lost 0 bases, V lost 1 base, and 7 bases had no gene match. Germline V gene sequence: CDR1 SGDLS, CDR2 YYNGEE. The length of the CDR3 is 18 residues. In DNA form, the CDR3 reads TGTGCCAGCAGCGTATTGGGTAGCGGGGGACCGAACACCGGGGAGCTGTTTTTT. It specifies CASSVLGSGGPNTGELFF.

J is TRBJ2-5 and V is TRBV2; no firm D call. CDR3 length equals 13 residues. Germline V CDR1 and CDR2: SNHLY, FYNNEI. The V end was cut by 7 bases, the J end by 1 base, with 10 bases between. The CDR3 coding sequence is TGTGCCAGCAAGGTCGAGATCCAAGAGACCCAGTACTTC. Protein product: CASKVEIQETQYF. Together with reference TRBV2 and TRBJ2-5, the CDR3 gives the full variable domain: EPEVTQTPSHQVTQMGQEVILRCVPISNHLYFYWYRQILGQKVEFLVSFYNNEISEKSEIFDDQFSVERPDGSNFTLKIRSTKLEDSAMYFCASKVEIQETQYFGPGTRLLVL.

This chain joins TRBV9 and TRBJ1-6; TRBD1 is a possible D gene (5 bases). V shed 3 bases and J shed 18 bases, with 22 bases lying between them. CDR3 length equals 14 residues. CDR1 is SGDLS, CDR2 YYNGEE, per germline. Here the CDR3 DNA reads TGTGCCAGCAGCGCAGGGACCGCTCAAAATCAGCCCCACTTT. Its translation is CASSAGTAQNQPHF.

In regard to this clonotype: Because the CDR3's place on the DNA is in doubt, the DNA is left out and the CDR3 is given as listed by TCRdb. The chain has TRBV2 and TRBJ2-7; the table gives TRBD1 as D, unverified against the DNA. Germline V CDR1 and CDR2: SNHLY, FYNNEI. The CDR3 comprises 18 residues, both ends counted. CDR3 sequence reads: CASSWTGQGNEQFFGPYV.

The chain joins TRBV20-1 to TRBJ1-2, with D possibly TRBD1 on 5 matching bases. The V gene's germline CDR1 is DFQATT and CDR2 SNEGSKA (reference sequence). The CDR3 has 13 amino acids. The V end was cut by 0 bases, the J end by 8 bases, with 13 bases between. DNA for the CDR3: TGCAGTGCTAGAGATAGGCAGGGTTCGGGCTACACCTTC. Translating gives CSARDRQGSGYTF.

About this clonotype: The CDR3 does not end in the conserved phenylalanine or tryptophan, so this is likely a read error. The limits of the CDR3 on the DNA are not certain, so only TCRdb's listed CDR3 is given. The CDR3 loop reads CASSFHPDGEALS. The genes are TRBV7-8 and TRBJ2-1; no check of the table's D call, TRBD2, against the DNA was made. The CDR3 region is 13 residues in length, termini included. Looked up from germline, CDR1 is SGHVS and CDR2 is FQNEAQ.

This clonotype was recorded many times. CDR3 sequence (DNA): TGTGCCAGCACCTTCGACAGGGGGCTTTGGCCAGATACGCAGTATTTT. Protein sequence: CASTFDRGLWPDTQYF. The rearrangement links TRBV12-3 or TRBV12-4 to TRBJ2-3; 10 bases line up with TRBD1. The trim removed 7 bases at V and 4 bases at J, leaving 11 bases unmatched. The CDR3 sequence is 16 residues long.

A few counts support this clonotype. This may be a read error: a much more frequent sequence differs by one nucleotide. The genes are TRBV10-3 and TRBJ1-1; a weak D match, TRBD1 (5 bases). Trimming shortened V by 5 bases and J by 1 base, and 11 bases separated the two germline ends. Germline values: CDR1 ENHRY, CDR2 SYGVKD. The CDR3 sequence is 14 residues long. The CDR3 coding sequence is TGTGCCATCAGTTATGGGGGAACGAACACTGAAGCTTTCTTT. This translates into CAISYGGTNTEAFF.

This clonotype was observed a few times. A much larger clone differs from this one at a single base, so this may be a read error. The chain links TRBV5-5 to TRBJ2-7, with D maybe TRBD1 (7 bases). The CDR3 totals 18 residues. The V end was cut by 0 bases, the J end by 1 base, with 20 bases between. Looked up from germline, CDR1 is SGHKS and CDR2 is YYEKEE (reference sequence). The CDR3: CASSLDRGGTALSYEQYV. The CDR3 DNA follows: TGTGCCAGCAGCTTGGACAGGGGCGGGACAGCCCTTTCCTACGAGCAGTACGTC.

The V gene is TRBV9, the J gene TRBJ1-2; no clear D gene. Germline V gives CDR1 SGDLS, CDR2 YYNGEE. V lost 2 bases and J lost 7, with 21 bases in between. This CDR3 spans 16 amino acids. CDR3 in amino acids: CASSVGSDGHLFGYTF. Here the CDR3 DNA reads TGTGCCAGCAGCGTGGGGTCAGACGGGCACTTATTTGGCTACACCTTC. The full variable domain, completed using reference TRBV9 and TRBJ1-2, is DSGVTQTPKHLITATGQRVTLRCSPRSGDLSVYWYQQSLDQGLQFLIQYYNGEERAKGNILERFSAQQFPDLHSELNLSSLELGDSALYFCASSVGSDGHLFGYTFGSGTRLTVV.

This chain uses TRBV7-3 with TRBJ2-2, with D possibly being TRBD1 or TRBD2 (6 bases each). V lost 11 bases and J lost 13, with 20 bases in between. This CDR3 has 12 amino acids. From germline, CDR1 is SGHTA and CDR2 FQGTGA. As DNA, the CDR3 is TGTGCCCGTAGCTCTGGGGGCGGGACGCTGTTTTTT. Translating it yields CARSSGGGTLFF.